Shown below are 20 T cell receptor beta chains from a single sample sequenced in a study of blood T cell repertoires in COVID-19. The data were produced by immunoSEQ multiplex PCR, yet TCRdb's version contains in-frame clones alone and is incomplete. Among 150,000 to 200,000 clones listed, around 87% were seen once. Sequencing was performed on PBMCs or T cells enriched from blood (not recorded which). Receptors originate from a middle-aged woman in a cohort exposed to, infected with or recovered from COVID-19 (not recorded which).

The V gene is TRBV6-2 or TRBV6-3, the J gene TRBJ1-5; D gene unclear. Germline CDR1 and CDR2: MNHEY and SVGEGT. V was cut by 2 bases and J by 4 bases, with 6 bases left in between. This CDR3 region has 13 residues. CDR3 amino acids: CASSYGQNQPQHF. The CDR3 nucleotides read TGTGCCAGCAGTTACGGCCAGAATCAGCCCCAGCATTTT.

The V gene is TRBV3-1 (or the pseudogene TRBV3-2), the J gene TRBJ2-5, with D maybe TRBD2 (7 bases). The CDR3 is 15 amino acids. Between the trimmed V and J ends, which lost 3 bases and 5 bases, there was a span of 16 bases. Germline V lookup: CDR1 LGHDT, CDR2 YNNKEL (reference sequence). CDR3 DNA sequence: TGTGCCAGCAGCCACGCCCCGGGGGGCCGGGAGACCCAGTACTTC. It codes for CASSHAPGGRETQYF.

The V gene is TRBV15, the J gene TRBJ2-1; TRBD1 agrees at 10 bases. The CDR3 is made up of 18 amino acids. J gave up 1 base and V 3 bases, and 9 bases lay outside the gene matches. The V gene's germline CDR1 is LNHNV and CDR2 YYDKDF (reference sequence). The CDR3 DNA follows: TGTGCCACCAGCAGCCTTACCGGGACAGGGGATTCCTACAATGAGCAGTTCTTC. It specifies CATSSLTGTGDSYNEQFF.

CDR3: CASSLDPDNRGTF. The CDR3, as DNA: TGTGCCAGCAGCTTAGATCCCGACAACCGGGGCACCTTC. V is TRBV11-3 and J is TRBJ1-2, with D uncertain. Deletions cut 0 bases from V and 13 bases from J, with 15 bases between. Germline V CDR1 and CDR2: SGHNT, YENEEA. The CDR3 covers 13 residues. The full variable domain, with the rest looked up from reference TRBV11-3 and TRBJ1-2, is EAGVVQSPRYKIIEKKQPVAFWCNPISGHNTLYWYLQNLGQGPELLIRYENEEAVDDSQLPKDRFSAERLKGVDSTLKIQPAELGDSAVYLCASSLDPDNRGTFGSGTRLTVV.

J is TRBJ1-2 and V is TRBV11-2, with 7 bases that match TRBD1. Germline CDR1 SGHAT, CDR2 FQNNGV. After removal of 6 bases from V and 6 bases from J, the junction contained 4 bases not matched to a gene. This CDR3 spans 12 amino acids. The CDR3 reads CASRPGGNGYTF. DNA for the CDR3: TGTGCCAGCAGGCCAGGGGGGAATGGCTACACCTTC.

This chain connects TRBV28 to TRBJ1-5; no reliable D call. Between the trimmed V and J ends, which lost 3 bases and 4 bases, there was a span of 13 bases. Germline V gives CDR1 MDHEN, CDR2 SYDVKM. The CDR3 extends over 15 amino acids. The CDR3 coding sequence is TGTGCCAGCAGTTTTGTCGTACGGGGAAATCAGCCCCAGCATTTT. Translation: CASSFVVRGNQPQHF.

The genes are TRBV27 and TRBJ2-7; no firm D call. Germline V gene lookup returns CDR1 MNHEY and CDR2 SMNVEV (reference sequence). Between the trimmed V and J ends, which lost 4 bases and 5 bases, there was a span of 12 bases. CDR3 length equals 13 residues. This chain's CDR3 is CASSWASSNEQYF. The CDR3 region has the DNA TGTGCCAGCAGTTGGGCCTCGTCAAACGAGCAGTACTTC.

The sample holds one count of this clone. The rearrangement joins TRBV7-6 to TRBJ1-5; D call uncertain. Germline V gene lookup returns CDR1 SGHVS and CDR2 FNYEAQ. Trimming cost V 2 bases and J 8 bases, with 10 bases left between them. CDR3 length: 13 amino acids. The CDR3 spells CASSLNSGKPQHF. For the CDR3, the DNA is TGTGCCAGCAGCTTAAACTCCGGGAAGCCCCAGCATTTT.

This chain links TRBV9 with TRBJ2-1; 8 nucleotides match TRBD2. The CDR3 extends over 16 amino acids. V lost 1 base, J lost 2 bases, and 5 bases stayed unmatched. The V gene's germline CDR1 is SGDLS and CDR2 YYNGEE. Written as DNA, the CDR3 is TGTGCCAGCAGCGTATCCCGGGAGGGCCCCTACAATGAGCAGTTCTTC. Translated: CASSVSREGPYNEQFF.

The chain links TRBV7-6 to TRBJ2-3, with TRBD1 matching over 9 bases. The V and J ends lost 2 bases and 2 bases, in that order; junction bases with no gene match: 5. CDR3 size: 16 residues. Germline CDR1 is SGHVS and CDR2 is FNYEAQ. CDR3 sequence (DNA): TGTGCCAGCAGCTTATCCGGGACAGGGAACACAGATACGCAGTATTTT. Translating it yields CASSLSGTGNTDTQYF.

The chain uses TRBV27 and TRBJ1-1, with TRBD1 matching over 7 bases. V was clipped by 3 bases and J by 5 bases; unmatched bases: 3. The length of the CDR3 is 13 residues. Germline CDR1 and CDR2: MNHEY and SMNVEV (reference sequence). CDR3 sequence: CASSFRGLTEAFF. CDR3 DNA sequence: TGTGCCAGCAGTTTTAGGGGGCTAACTGAAGCTTTCTTT.

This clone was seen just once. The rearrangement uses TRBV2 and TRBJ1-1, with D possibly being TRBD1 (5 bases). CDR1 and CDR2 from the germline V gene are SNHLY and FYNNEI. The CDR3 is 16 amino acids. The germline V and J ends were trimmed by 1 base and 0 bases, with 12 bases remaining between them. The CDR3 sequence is CASSEDGWTLNTEAFF. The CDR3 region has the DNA TGTGCCAGCAGTGAAGATGGGTGGACATTGAACACTGAAGCTTTCTTT.

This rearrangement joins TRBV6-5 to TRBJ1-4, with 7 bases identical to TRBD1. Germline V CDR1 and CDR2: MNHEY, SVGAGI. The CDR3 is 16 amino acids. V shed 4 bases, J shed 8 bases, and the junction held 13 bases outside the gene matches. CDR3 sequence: CASSSRVGGGAEKLFF. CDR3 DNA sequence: TGTGCCAGCAGTTCAAGAGTCGGAGGGGGCGCGGAAAAACTGTTTTTT.

CDR3: CASSYYGSLNNEQFF. The CDR3 DNA reads as TGTGCCAGCAGTTACTACGGGAGCCTGAACAATGAGCAGTTCTTC. The chain carries TRBV6-5 and TRBJ2-1, with D maybe TRBD2 (6 bases). The CDR3 sequence is 15 residues long. From germline, CDR1 is MNHEY and CDR2 SVGAGI. The V gene lost 1 base and the J gene lost 5 bases, with 12 bases spanning the gap.

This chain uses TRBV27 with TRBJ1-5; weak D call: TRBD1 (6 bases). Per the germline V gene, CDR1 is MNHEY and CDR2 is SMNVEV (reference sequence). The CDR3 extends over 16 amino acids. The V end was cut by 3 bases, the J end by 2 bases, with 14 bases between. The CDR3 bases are TGTGCCAGCAGTTTTTTGGGGGCGCTTGGCAATCAGCCCCAGCATTTT. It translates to CASSFLGALGNQPQHF.

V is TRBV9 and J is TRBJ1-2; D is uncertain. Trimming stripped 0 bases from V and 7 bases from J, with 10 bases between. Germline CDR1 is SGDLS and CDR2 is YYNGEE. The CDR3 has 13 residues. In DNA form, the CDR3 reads TGTGCCAGCAGCGTAGGTTACGAGAGTGGCTACACCTTC. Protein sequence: CASSVGYESGYTF.

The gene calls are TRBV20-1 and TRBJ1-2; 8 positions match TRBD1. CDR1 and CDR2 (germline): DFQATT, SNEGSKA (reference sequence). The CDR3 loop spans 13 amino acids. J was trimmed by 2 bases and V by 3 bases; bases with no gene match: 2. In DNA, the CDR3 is TGCAGTGCTAGTGGGACAGGCAACTATGGCTACACCTTC. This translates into CSASGTGNYGYTF.

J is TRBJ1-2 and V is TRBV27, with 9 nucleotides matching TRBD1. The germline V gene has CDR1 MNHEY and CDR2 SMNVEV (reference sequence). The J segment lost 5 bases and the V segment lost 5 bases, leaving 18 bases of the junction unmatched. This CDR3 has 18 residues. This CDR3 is CASSPVGTGNGRKYGYTF. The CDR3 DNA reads TGTGCCAGCAGTCCAGTGGGGACAGGGAACGGAAGGAAATATGGCTACACCTTC.

The CDR3 spells CASSSDFERQASYEQYF. The CDR3, as DNA: TGTGCCAGCAGTTCCGATTTTGAAAGACAGGCCTCCTACGAGCAGTACTTC. The chain recombines TRBV27 with TRBJ2-7; D is perhaps TRBD1 (6 bases). CDR1 is MNHEY, CDR2 SMNVEV, per germline (reference sequence). The CDR3 sequence is 17 residues long. V lost 4 bases and J lost 0, with 19 bases in between.

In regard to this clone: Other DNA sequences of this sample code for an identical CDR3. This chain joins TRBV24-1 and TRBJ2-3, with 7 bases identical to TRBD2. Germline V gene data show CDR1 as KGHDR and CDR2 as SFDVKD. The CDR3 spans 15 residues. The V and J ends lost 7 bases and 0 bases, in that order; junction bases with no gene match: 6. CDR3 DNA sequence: TGTGCCACCAGGGGCACTAGCGCTAGCACAGATACGCAGTATTTT. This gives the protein CATRGTSASTDTQYF.